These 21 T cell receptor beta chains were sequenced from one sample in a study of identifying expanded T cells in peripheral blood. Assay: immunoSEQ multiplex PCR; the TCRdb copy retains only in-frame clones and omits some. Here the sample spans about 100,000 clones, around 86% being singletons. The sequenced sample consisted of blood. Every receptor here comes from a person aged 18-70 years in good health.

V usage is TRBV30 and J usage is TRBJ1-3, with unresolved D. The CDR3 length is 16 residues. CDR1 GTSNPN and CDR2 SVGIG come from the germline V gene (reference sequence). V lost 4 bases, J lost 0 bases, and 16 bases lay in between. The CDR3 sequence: CAWTRRSIRSGNTIYF. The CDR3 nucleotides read TGTGCCTGGACCCGAAGGAGCATCCGCTCTGGAAACACCATATATTTT.

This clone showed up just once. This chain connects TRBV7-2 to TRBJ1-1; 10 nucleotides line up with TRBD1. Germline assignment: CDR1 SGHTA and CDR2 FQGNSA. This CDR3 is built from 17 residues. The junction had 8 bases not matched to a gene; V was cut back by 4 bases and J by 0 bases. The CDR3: CASSYSGTGALNTEAFF. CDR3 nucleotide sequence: TGTGCCAGCAGCTATTCCGGGACAGGGGCCCTGAACACTGAAGCTTTCTTT. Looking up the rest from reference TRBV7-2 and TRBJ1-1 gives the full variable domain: GAGVSQSPSNKVTEKGKDVELRCDPISGHTALYWYRQSLGQGLEFLIYFQGNSAPDKSGLPSDRFSAERTGGSVSTLTIQRTQQEDSAVYLCASSYSGTGALNTEAFFGQGTRLTVV.

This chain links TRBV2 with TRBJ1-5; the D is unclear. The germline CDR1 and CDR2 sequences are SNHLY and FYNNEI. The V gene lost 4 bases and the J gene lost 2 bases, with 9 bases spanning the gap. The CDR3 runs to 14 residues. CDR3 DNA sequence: TGTGCCAGCAGTGGGTCCAGAGGCAATCAGCCCCAGCATTTT. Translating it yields CASSGSRGNQPQHF.

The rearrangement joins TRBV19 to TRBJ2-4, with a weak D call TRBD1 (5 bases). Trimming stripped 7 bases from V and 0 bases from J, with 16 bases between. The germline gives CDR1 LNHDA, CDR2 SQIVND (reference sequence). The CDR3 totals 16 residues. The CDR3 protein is CASTQGATLAKNIQYF. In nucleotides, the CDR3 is TGTGCCAGTACCCAAGGGGCCACCTTAGCCAAAAACATTCAGTACTTC.

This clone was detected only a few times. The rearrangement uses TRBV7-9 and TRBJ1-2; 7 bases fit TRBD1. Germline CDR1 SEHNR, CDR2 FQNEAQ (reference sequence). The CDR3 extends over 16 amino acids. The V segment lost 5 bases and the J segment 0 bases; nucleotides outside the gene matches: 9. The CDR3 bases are TGTGCCAGCAGCCACCGGGACAGTTTAACTAACTATGGCTACACCTTC. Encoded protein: CASSHRDSLTNYGYTF. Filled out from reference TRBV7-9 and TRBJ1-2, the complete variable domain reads DTGVSQNPRHKITKRGQNVTFRCDPISEHNRLYWYRQTLGQGPEFLTYFQNEAQLEKSRLLSDRFSAERPKGSFSTLEIQRTEQGDSAMYLCASSHRDSLTNYGYTFGSGTRLTVV.

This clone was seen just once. DNA of the CDR3: TGTGCCAGCAGCTTAAGCGACAGCCTAGGAGACTATGGCTACACCTTC. As protein: CASSLSDSLGDYGYTF. The chain combines TRBV5-6 with TRBJ1-2; D is possibly TRBD1 (5 bases). V dropped 2 bases and J dropped 3 bases, with 17 bases sitting between them. CDR3 length: 16 residues. Germline V gene data show CDR1 as SGHDT and CDR2 as YYEEEE.

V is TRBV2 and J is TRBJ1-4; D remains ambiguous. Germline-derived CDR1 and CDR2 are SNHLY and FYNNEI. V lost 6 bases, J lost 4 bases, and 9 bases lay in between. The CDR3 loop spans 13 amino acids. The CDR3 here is CASRWEFNEKLFF. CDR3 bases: TGTGCCAGCAGATGGGAGTTTAATGAAAAACTGTTTTTT.

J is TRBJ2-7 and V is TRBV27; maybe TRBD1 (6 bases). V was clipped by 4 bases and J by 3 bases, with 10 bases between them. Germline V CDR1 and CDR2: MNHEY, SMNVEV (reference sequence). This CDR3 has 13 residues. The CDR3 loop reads CASSSGTHYEQYF. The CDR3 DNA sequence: TGTGCCAGCAGTTCAGGGACACACTACGAGCAGTACTTC.

The CDR3 bases are TGTGCCAGCAGCTTAGACACCATCCCCTACGAGCAGTACTTC. It translates to CASSLDTIPYEQYF. The chain couples TRBV7-9 to TRBJ2-7, with D unclear. The germline gives CDR1 SEHNR, CDR2 FQNEAQ (reference sequence). CDR3 length equals 14 residues. Trimming cost V 1 base and J 2 bases, with 9 bases left between them. Full variable domain (missing parts from reference TRBV7-9 and TRBJ2-7): DTGVSQNPRHKITKRGQNVTFRCDPISEHNRLYWYRQTLGQGPEFLTYFQNEAQLEKSRLLSDRFSAERPKGSFSTLEIQRTEQGDSAMYLCASSLDTIPYEQYFGPGTRLTVT.

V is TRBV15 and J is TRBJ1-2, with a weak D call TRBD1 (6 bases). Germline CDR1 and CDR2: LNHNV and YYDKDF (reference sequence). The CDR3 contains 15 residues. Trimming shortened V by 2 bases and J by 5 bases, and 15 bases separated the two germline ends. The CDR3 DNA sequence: TGTGCCACCAGCAGATCACAGGGATCGACTTATGGCTACACCTTC. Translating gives CATSRSQGSTYGYTF.

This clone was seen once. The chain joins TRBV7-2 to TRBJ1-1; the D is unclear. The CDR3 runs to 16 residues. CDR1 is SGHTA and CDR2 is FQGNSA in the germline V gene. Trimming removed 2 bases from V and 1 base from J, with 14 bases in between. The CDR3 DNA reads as TGTGCCAGCAGCTTAATATTTGGGATCCCGAACACTGAAGCTTTCTTT. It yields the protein CASSLIFGIPNTEAFF.

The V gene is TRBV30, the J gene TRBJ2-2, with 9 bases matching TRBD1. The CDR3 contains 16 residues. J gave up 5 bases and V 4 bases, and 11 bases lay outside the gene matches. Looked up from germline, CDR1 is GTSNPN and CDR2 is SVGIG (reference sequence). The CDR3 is CAWTKDRGSGTGELFF. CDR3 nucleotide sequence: TGTGCCTGGACCAAGGACAGGGGATCGGGGACCGGGGAGCTGTTTTTT.

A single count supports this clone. The CDR3 coding sequence is TGTGCCAGCAGTGAAGGTAGGGGGACATTCTACGAGCAGTACTTC. It specifies CASSEGRGTFYEQYF. This rearrangement joins TRBV2 to TRBJ2-7, with D possibly matching TRBD1 (6 bases). This CDR3 has 15 amino acids. V was clipped by 1 base and J by 3 bases, with 13 bases between them. Germline CDR1 SNHLY, CDR2 FYNNEI.

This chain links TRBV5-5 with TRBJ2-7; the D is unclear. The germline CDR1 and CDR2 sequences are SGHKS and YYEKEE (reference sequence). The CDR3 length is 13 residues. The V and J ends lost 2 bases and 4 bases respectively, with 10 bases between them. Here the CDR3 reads CASSFAAYYEQYF. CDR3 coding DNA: TGTGCCAGCAGCTTCGCGGCATATTACGAGCAGTACTTC.

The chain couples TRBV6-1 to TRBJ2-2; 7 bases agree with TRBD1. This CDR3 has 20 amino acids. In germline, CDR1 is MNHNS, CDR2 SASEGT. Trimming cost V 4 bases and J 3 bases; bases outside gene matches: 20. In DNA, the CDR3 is TGTGCCAGCAGTGGCCCCAGGACAGGTGTGATATTAGGAGACACCGGGGAGCTGTTTTTT. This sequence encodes CASSGPRTGVILGDTGELFF.

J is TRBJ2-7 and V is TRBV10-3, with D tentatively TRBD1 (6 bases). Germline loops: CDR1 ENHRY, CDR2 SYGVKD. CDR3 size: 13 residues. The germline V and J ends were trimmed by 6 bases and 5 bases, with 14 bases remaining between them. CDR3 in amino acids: CAIRPIQGNEQYF. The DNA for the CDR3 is TGTGCCATCAGACCAATACAGGGAAACGAGCAGTACTTC.

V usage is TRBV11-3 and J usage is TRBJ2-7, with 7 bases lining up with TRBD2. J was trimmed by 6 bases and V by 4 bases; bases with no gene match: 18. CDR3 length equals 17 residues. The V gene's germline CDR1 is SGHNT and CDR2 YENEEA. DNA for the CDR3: TGTGCCAGCAGCTCACCCCCTTGGGAGGGCCTCCCCTCCGAGCAGTACTTC. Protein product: CASSSPPWEGLPSEQYF. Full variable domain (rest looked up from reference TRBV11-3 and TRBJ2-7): EAGVVQSPRYKIIEKKQPVAFWCNPISGHNTLYWYLQNLGQGPELLIRYENEEAVDDSQLPKDRFSAERLKGVDSTLKIQPAELGDSAVYLCASSSPPWEGLPSEQYFGPGTRLTVT.

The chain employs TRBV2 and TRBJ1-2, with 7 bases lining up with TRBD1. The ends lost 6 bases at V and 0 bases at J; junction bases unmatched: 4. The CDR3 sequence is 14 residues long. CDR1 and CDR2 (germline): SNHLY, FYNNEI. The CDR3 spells CASRRQGTNYGYTF. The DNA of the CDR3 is TGTGCCAGCAGACGACAGGGAACTAACTATGGCTACACCTTC.

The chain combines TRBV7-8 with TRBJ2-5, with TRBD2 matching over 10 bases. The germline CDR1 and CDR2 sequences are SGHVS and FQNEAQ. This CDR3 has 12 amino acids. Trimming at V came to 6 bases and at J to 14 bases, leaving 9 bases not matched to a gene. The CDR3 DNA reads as TGTGCCAGCAGAACTAGCGGGGCGTTAGTTTACTTC. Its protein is CASRTSGALVYF.

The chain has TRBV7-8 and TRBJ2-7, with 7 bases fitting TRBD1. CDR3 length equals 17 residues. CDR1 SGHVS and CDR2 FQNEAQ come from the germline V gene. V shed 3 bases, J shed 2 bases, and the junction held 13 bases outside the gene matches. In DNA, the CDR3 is TGTGCCAGCAGCTTTAATGGTTACAGGGGAGTCCCCTACGAGCAGTACTTC. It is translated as CASSFNGYRGVPYEQYF.

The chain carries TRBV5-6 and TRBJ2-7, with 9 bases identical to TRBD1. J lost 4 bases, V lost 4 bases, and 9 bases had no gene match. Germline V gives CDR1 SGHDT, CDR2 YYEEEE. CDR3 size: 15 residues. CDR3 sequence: CASSMRGTGRYEQYF. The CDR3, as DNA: TGTGCCAGCAGCATGCGCGGGACAGGGCGATACGAGCAGTACTTC.